These 14 T cell receptor beta chains were sequenced from one sample in a study of blood T cell repertoires in COVID-19. Only in-frame clones appear in the TCRdb table, and some are missing; sequencing was by immunoSEQ multiplex PCR. The table shows about 180,000 clones, with roughly 87% occurring only once. Specimen: peripheral blood. The source of these receptors is a man younger than 35 who had recovered from COVID-19.

The chain has TRBV2 and TRBJ1-5; D gene ambiguous. The germline gives CDR1 SNHLY, CDR2 FYNNEI. This CDR3 has 15 residues. With 4 bases removed from V and 6 bases from J, the gap between germline ends came to 16 bases. DNA of the CDR3: TGTGCCAGCAGTGCCCTACCTTCTGAGGGTCAGCCCCAGCATTTT. Its translation: CASSALPSEGQPQHF. Variable domain in full (rest from reference TRBV2 and TRBJ1-5): EPEVTQTPSHQVTQMGQEVILRCVPISNHLYFYWYRQILGQKVEFLVSFYNNEISEKSEIFDDQFSVERPDGSNFTLKIRSTKLEDSAMYFCASSALPSEGQPQHFGDGTRLSIL.

V and J are TRBV19 and TRBJ2-3; D is unclear. Trimming stripped 3 bases from V and 1 base from J, with 8 bases between. In germline, CDR1 is LNHDA, CDR2 SQIVND (reference sequence). This CDR3 comprises 14 residues. DNA for the CDR3: TGTGCCAGTAGTATTTCGCAGGGCACAGATACGCAGTATTTT. Its protein is CASSISQGTDTQYF.

The chain recombines TRBV9 with TRBJ1-5; a possible D gene is TRBD1 (6 bases). The CDR3 runs to 14 residues. The ends were cut back, 0 bases at V and 9 bases at J, with 13 bases in the middle. CDR1 and CDR2 (germline): SGDLS, YYNGEE. CDR3 coding DNA: TGTGCCAGCAGCGTAGATGGGGGCGGAGGGCCCCAGCATTTT. Translation: CASSVDGGGGPQHF.

The J gene is TRBJ2-1, the V gene TRBV7-3; tentatively, D is TRBD2 (6 bases). Trimming took off 5 bases at V and 4 bases at J, with 9 bases between the two ends. The CDR3 runs to 13 residues. CDR1 SGHTA and CDR2 FQGTGA come from the germline V gene. CDR3 nucleotides: TGTGCCAGCAGCCTGGGACTTTACAATGAGCAGTTCTTC. Translating gives CASSLGLYNEQFF.

Only one count was recorded for this clone. V gene TRBV3-1 (or the pseudogene TRBV3-2) combines with J gene TRBJ1-2, with TRBD1 identical over 7 bases. The germline V gene has CDR1 LGHDT and CDR2 YNNKEL (reference sequence). V shed 0 bases and J 8 bases; nucleotides not matched to a gene: 3. The CDR3 is 13 residues long. CDR3 sequence: CASSQEGTDGYTF. CDR3 nucleotides: TGTGCCAGCAGCCAAGAAGGGACAGACGGCTACACCTTC.

The chain combines TRBV11-3 with TRBJ2-2, with 13 bases aligning to TRBD2. The CDR3 has 18 amino acids. Per germline, CDR1 SGHNT and CDR2 YENEEA. The junction had 6 bases not matched to a gene; V was cut back by 5 bases and J by 0 bases. In DNA, the CDR3 is TGTGCCAGCAGCCCCGGACTAGCGGGAGCGACGAACACCGGGGAGCTGTTTTTT. It is translated as CASSPGLAGATNTGELFF.

The chain links TRBV2 to TRBJ1-4, with D possibly matching TRBD1 (5 bases). V was cut by 4 bases and J by 0 bases, with 9 bases left in between. The CDR3 is 15 residues long. The germline V gene encodes CDR1 SNHLY and CDR2 FYNNEI. CDR3: CASSGQPATNEKLFF. CDR3 DNA: TGTGCCAGCAGTGGACAGCCAGCAACTAATGAAAAACTGTTTTTT.

The J gene is TRBJ1-2, the V gene TRBV28; TRBD1 matches at 7 bases. The CDR3 loop spans 13 amino acids. The ends lost 2 bases at V and 8 bases at J; junction bases unmatched: 5. Per the germline V gene, CDR1 is MDHEN and CDR2 is SYDVKM. The CDR3 DNA sequence: TGTGCCAGCAGTTTACTCAGGGGGGTAGGCTACACCTTC. Residues: CASSLLRGVGYTF.

The gene calls are TRBV5-4 and TRBJ2-7; D might be TRBD2 (6 bases). Trimming took off 0 bases at V and 6 bases at J, with 13 bases between the two ends. CDR1 and CDR2 (germline): SGHNT, YYREEE (reference sequence). The CDR3 loop spans 14 amino acids. CDR3 DNA sequence: TGTGCCAGCAGCTTGGGACTAGAAGTGGGCGAGCAGTACTTC. Translation gives CASSLGLEVGEQYF.

V and J are TRBV27 and TRBJ1-2, with D perhaps matching TRBD1 (6 bases). Trimming took off 1 base at V and 0 bases at J, with 21 bases between the two ends. The germline V gene has CDR1 MNHEY and CDR2 SMNVEV (reference sequence). The CDR3 is made up of 19 amino acids. As DNA, the CDR3 is TGTGCCAGCAGTTTATATGGATCAGACAGGTTCAAAGCTAACTATGGCTACACCTTC. Protein product: CASSLYGSDRFKANYGYTF.

In its sample, this clone was seen a few times. As DNA, the CDR3 is TGTGCCAGCAGCTCCCGGGGGTTAGGGTCACCCCTCCACTTT. It specifies CASSSRGLGSPLHF. The chain recombines TRBV7-3 with TRBJ1-6; the D gene is possibly TRBD1 (5 bases). Germline CDR1 and CDR2: SGHTA and FQGTGA. This CDR3 has 14 amino acids. Trimming cost V 4 bases and J 10 bases, with 14 bases left between them.

The chain links TRBV6-1 to TRBJ2-7, with D maybe TRBD1 (6 bases). The V end was cut by 0 bases, the J end by 2 bases, with 14 bases between. Germline CDR1 MNHNS, CDR2 SASEGT. The CDR3 extends over 16 amino acids. The CDR3 region is CASSEALTGPTYEQYF. The CDR3 bases are TGTGCCAGCAGTGAAGCGCTGACAGGCCCGACCTACGAGCAGTACTTC.

This chain connects TRBV6-5 to TRBJ1-5; weak D call: TRBD1 (5 bases). Trimming took off 7 bases at V and 6 bases at J, with 16 bases between the two ends. In germline, CDR1 is MNHEY, CDR2 SVGAGI. This CDR3 spans 14 amino acids. The CDR3 loop reads CASILGGAGQPQHF. CDR3 nucleotide sequence: TGTGCCAGCATCTTGGGGGGAGCCGGTCAGCCCCAGCATTTT.

V gene TRBV6-2 or TRBV6-3 combines with J gene TRBJ2-7; 7 nucleotides match TRBD2. Trimming removed 0 bases from V and 3 bases from J; junction bases left unmatched: 5. CDR3 length: 15 amino acids. The germline CDR1 and CDR2 sequences are MNHEY and SVGEGT. This CDR3 is CASSYSPSGFYEQYF. The CDR3 DNA is TGTGCCAGCAGTTACTCTCCTAGCGGATTCTACGAGCAGTACTTC.